These T cell receptor beta chains were read from a single sample in a study of cytomegalovirus exposure and HLA in healthy donors. Repertoires were generated with immunoSEQ multiplex PCR, while TCRdb's copy carries only in-frame clones and drops some. The sample records some 250,000 clones, around 89% being singletons. Sequencing was done on a sample of PBMCs. The receptors were gathered from a woman aged 18 to 35 in good health and CMV-seronegative. The CDR3 runs from the conserved cysteine through the conserved F or W. A D gene is named only where the DNA matches it firmly. Rows may omit the clone size; those that give it use once, few, many or a size class.

j_call v_call clone_size d_call cdr3_aa cdr3_nt
TRBJ1-4 TRBV7-9 NA TRBD1 CASSLGTGIATNEKLFF TGTGCCAGCAGCTTAGGGACAGGGATTGCAACTAATGAAAAACTGTTTTTT
TRBJ2-3 TRBV7-8 once TRBD1 CASSTRTGAVLDTQYF TGTGCCAGCAGCACGCGGACAGGGGCCGTTCTAGATACGCAGTATTTT
TRBJ1-2 TRBV18 NA TRBD1 CASSPTTGPDYGYTF TGTGCCAGCTCACCCACGACAGGGCCTGACTATGGCTACACCTTC
TRBJ2-1 TRBV28 once TRBD2 CASSQPGTSGDEQFF TGTGCCAGCAGCCAGCCCGGGACTAGCGGGGATGAGCAGTTCTTC
TRBJ2-3 TRBV5-6 NA NA CASSGAGASSTDTQYF TGTGCCAGCAGCGGGGCGGGGGCTAGTAGCACAGATACGCAGTATTTT
TRBJ1-2 TRBV5-8 NA TRBD1 CASSLAGTGGVYGYTF TGTGCCAGCAGCTTGGCCGGGACAGGGGGCGTCTATGGCTACACCTTC
TRBJ1-1 TRBV5-6 once NA CASSPRQSLNTEAFF TGTGCCAGCAGCCCGCGACAGAGCTTGAACACTGAAGCTTTCTTT
TRBJ1-2 TRBV7-2 NA NA CASSLGGYYGYTF TGTGCCAGCAGCTTAGGAGGGTACTATGGCTACACCTTC
TRBJ1-5 TRBV27 NA NA CASSLLGESQPQHF TGTGCCAGCAGTTTATTGGGCGAGTCTCAGCCCCAGCATTTT
TRBJ2-1 TRBV6-6 NA TRBD1 CASRTKGQGARNEQFF TGTGCCAGCAGAACGAAGGGACAGGGGGCGCGGAATGAGCAGTTCTTC
TRBJ1-3 TRBV29-1 NA NA CSARLQGNTIYF TGCAGCGCTAGGTTACAAGGAAACACCATATATTTT
TRBJ1-2 TRBV28 NA TRBD1 CASSLYVGGNGYTF TGTGCCAGCAGTTTATACGTAGGGGGCAATGGCTACACCTTC
TRBJ2-5 TRBV5-8 NA TRBD2 CASSLGLAGVPDRETQYF TGTGCCAGCAGCTTGGGACTAGCGGGGGTCCCCGATAGAGAGACCCAGTACTTC
TRBJ2-7 TRBV9 NA TRBD2 CASSVGLAGSEQYF TGTGCCAGCAGCGTAGGACTAGCGGGGAGCGAGCAGTACTTC
TRBJ1-2 TRBV12-5 NA TRBD1 CASGLVPQGPGEGYTF TGTGCTAGTGGTTTGGTCCCACAGGGGCCAGGGGAAGGCTACACCTTC
TRBJ1-1 TRBV6-6 NA TRBD1 CASSLTGYNTEAFF TGTGCCAGCAGTTTGACAGGGTACAACACTGAAGCTTTCTTT
TRBJ2-7 TRBV5-4 few TRBD1 CASSVDRGIEQYF TGTGCCAGCAGCGTGGACAGGGGGATCGAGCAGTACTTC
TRBJ1-6 TRBV27 NA NA CASARGGSSYNSPLHF TGTGCCAGCGCCCGGGGCGGGAGCTCCTATAATTCACCCCTCCACTTT
TRBJ2-3 TRBV27 NA NA CASRRRDSFADTQYF TGTGCCAGCAGACGCCGGGACTCGTTCGCAGACACGCAGTATTTT
TRBJ2-2 TRBV6-5 NA NA CASSQGAWGTGELFF TGTGCCAGCAGCCAGGGTGCCTGGGGCACCGGGGAGCTGTTTTTT
TRBJ1-2 TRBV11-2 NA TRBD1 CASSLGTGSYGYTF TGTGCCAGCAGCTTAGGGACAGGGAGCTATGGCTACACCTTC
TRBJ1-2 TRBV9 NA NA CASRGQTLGYTF TGTGCCAGCAGGGGTCAGACTCTTGGCTACACCTTC
TRBJ2-3 TRBV6-6 NA NA CASSYSNYGTDTQYF TGTGCCAGCAGTTACTCGAACTATGGCACAGATACGCAGTATTTT
TRBJ1-2 TRBV7-6 once TRBD1 CASSPRTGNNYGYTF TGTGCCAGCAGCCCACGGACAGGGAATAACTATGGCTACACCTTC
TRBJ2-7 TRBV2 NA NA CASRYSPSEQYF TGTGCCAGCAGGTACAGCCCATCGGAGCAGTACTTC
TRBJ2-3 TRBV10-3 NA TRBD2 CAISEVPGLAGPSTDTQYF TGTGCCATCAGTGAGGTCCCGGGACTAGCGGGGCCAAGCACAGATACGCAGTATTTT
TRBJ2-1 TRBV5-1 NA TRBD2 CASSLGGGPPFNEQFF TGCGCCAGCAGCTTAGGCGGGGGGCCGCCTTTCAATGAGCAGTTCTTC
TRBJ1-6 TRBV7-8 NA NA CASSFAYTGYSPLHF TGTGCCAGCAGCTTCGCTTACACAGGGTATTCACCCCTCCACTTT